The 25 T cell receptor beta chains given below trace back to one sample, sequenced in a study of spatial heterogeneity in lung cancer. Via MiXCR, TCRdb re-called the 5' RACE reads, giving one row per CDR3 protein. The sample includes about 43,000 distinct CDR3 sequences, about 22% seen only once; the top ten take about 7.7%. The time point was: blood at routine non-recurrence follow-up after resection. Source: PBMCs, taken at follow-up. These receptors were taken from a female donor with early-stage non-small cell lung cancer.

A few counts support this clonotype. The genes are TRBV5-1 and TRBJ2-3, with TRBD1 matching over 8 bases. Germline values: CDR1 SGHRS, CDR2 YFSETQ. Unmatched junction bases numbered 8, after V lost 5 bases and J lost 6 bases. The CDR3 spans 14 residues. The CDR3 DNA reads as TGCGCCAGCAGAGAGGACAGGGTGGGGGATACGCAGTATTTT. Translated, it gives CASREDRVGDTQYF.

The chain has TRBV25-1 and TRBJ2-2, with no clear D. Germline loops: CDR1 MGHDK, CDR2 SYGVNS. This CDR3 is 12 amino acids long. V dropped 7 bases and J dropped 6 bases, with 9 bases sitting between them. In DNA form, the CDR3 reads TGTGCCAGCACCCGGACGTCCGGGGAGCTGTTTTTT. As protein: CASTRTSGELFF.

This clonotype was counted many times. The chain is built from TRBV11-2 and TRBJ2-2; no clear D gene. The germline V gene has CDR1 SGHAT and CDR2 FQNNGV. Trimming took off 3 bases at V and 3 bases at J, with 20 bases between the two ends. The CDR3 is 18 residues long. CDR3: CASSFPSTHGRDTGELFF. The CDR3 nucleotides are TGTGCCAGCAGCTTCCCCAGCACTCACGGTCGGGACACCGGGGAGCTGTTTTTT.

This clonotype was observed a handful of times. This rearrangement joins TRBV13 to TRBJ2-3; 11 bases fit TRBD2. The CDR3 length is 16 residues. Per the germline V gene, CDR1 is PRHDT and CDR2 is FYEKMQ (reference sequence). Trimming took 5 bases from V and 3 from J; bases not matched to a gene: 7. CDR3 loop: CASSPLAGGITDTQYF. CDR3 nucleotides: TGTGCCAGCAGCCCTCTAGCGGGGGGTATAACAGATACGCAGTATTTT.

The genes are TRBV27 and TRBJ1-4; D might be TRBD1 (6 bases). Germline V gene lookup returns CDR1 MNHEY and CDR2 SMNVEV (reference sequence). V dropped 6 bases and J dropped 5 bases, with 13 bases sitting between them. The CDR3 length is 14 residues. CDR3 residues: CASRVGGLNEKLFF. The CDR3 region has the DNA TGTGCCAGCAGAGTCGGGGGCCTCAATGAAAAACTGTTTTTT.

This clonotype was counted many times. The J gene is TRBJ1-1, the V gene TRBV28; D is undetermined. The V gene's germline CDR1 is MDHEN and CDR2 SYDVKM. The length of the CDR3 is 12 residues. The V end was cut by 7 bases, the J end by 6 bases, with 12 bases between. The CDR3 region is CASTQLAAEAFF. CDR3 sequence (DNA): TGTGCCAGCACTCAGTTGGCTGCTGAAGCTTTCTTT.

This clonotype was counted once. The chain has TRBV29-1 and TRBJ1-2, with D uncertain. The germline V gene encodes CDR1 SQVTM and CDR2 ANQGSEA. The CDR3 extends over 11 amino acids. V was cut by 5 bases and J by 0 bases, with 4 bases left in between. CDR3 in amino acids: CSVRSNYGYTF. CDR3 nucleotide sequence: TGCAGCGTTAGGTCTAACTATGGCTACACCTTC.

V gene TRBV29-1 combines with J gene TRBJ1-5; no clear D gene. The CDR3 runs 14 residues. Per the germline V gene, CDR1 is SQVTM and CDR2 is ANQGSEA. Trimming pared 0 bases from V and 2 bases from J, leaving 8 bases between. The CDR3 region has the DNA TGCAGCGTTGAAGAGTCCGGAGGCAATCAGCCCCAGCATTTT. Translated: CSVEESGGNQPQHF.

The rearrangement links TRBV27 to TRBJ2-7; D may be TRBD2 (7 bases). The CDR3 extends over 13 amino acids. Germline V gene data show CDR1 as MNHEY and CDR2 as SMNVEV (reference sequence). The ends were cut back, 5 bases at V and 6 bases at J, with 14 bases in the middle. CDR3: CASSLTSRGEQYF. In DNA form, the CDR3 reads TGTGCCAGCAGTCTGACTAGCAGGGGCGAGCAGTACTTC.

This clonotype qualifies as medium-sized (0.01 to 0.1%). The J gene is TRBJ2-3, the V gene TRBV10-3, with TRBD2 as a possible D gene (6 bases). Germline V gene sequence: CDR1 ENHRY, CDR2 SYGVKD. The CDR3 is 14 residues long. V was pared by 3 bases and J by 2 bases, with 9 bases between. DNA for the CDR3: TGTGCCATCAGTGATGGCGGGACCACAGATACGCAGTATTTT. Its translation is CAISDGGTTDTQYF.

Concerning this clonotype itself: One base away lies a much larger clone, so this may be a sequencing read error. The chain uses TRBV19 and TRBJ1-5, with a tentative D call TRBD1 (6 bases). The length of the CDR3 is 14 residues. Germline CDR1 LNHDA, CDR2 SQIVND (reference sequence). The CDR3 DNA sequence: TGTGCCAGTAGACCAACAGGGTACAATCGGCCCCAGCATTTT. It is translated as CASRPTGYNRPQHF.

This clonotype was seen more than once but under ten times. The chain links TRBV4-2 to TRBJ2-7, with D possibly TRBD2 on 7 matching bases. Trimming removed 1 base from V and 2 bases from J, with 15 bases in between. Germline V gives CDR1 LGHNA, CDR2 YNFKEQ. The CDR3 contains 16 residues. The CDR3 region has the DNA TGTGCCAGCAGCCAAGTACGAGGGGGGAGGGCCTACGAGCAGTACTTC. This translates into CASSQVRGGRAYEQYF.

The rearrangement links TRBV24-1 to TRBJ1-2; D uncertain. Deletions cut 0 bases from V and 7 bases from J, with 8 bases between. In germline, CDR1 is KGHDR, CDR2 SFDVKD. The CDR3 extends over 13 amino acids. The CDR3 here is CATSDLTSSGYTF. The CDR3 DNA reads TGTGCCACCAGTGATTTGACATCGAGTGGCTACACCTTC.

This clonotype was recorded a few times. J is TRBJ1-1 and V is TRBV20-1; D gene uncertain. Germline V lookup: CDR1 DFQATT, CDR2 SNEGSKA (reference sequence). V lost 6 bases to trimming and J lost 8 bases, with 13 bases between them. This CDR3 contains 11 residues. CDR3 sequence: CSARWGDEAFF. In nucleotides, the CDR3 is TGCAGTGCCAGGTGGGGAGACGAAGCTTTCTTT.

DNA of the CDR3: TGCGCCAGCAGTCCCACGGGGGGCTCTGGAAACACCATATATTTT. It translates to CASSPTGGSGNTIYF. V usage is TRBV5-1 and J usage is TRBJ1-3; possible D gene TRBD1, 5 bases. Between the trimmed V and J ends, which lost 5 bases and 0 bases, there was a span of 12 bases. Germline CDR1 is SGHRS and CDR2 is YFSETQ. The CDR3 totals 15 residues.

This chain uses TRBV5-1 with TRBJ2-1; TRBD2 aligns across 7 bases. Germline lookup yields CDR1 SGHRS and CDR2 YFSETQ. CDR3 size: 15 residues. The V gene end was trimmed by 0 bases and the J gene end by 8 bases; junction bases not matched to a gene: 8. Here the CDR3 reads CASSLVAGVHHEQFF. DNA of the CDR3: TGCGCCAGCAGCTTGGTCGCGGGAGTTCACCATGAGCAGTTCTTC.

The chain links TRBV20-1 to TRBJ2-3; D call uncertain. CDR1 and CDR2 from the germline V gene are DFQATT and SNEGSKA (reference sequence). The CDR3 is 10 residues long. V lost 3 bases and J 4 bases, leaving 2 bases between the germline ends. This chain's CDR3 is CSASPDTQYF. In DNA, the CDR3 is TGCAGTGCTAGTCCAGATACGCAGTATTTT.

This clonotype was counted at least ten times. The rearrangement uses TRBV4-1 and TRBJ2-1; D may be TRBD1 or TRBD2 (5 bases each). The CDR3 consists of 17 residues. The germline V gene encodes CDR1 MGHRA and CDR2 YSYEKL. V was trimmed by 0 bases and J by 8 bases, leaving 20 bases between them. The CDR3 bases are TGCGCCAGCAGCCAAGACAAGGGGACGTCATATGGCGATGAGCAGTTCTTC. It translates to CASSQDKGTSYGDEQFF.

For the CDR3, the DNA is TGTGCCAGCAGCTTAGGGACTACCAATGAGCAGTTCTTC. As protein: CASSLGTTNEQFF. The chain joins TRBV7-3 to TRBJ2-1; 7 nucleotides align to TRBD2. CDR1 and CDR2 from the germline V gene are SGHTA and FQGTGA. The CDR3 runs to 13 residues. The trim removed 2 bases at V and 6 bases at J, leaving 1 base unmatched.

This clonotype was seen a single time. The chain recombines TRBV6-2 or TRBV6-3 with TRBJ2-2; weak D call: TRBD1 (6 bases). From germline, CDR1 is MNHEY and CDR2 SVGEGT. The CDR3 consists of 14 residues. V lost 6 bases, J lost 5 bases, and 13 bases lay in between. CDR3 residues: CASRRSQGTGELFF. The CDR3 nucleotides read TGTGCCAGCAGGAGAAGCCAGGGGACCGGGGAGCTGTTTTTT.

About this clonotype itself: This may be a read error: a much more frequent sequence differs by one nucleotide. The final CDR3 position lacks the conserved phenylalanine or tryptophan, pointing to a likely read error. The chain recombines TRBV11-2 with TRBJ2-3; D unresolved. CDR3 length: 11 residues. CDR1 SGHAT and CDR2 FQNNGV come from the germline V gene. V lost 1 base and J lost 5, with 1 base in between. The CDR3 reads CASSLVDTQYL. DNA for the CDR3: TGTGCCAGCAGCTTAGTAGATACGCAGTATCTT.

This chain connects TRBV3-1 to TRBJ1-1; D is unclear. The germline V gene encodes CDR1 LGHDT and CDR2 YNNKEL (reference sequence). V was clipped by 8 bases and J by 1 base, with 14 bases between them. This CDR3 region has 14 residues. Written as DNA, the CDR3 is TGTGCCAGCGAAAATGGGAGGGCGAACACTGAAGCTTTCTTT. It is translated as CASENGRANTEAFF.

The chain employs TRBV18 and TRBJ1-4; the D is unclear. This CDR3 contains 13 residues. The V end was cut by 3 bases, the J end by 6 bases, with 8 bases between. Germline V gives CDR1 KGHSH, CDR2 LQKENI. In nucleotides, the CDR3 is TGTGCCAGCTCACCGGGAGCGGATGAAAAACTGTTTTTT. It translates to CASSPGADEKLFF.

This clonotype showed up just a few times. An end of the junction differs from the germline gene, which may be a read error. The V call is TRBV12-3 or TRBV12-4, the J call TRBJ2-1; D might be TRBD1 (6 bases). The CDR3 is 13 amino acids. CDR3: CASRGSTFNEQFF. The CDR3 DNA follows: TGTGCAAGCAGGGGCAGCACCTTCAATGAGCAGTTCTTC.

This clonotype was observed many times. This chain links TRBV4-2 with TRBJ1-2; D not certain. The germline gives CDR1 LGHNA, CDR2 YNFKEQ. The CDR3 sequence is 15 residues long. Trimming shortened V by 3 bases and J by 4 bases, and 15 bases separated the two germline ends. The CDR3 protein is CASSQATVVRYGYTF. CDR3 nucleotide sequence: TGTGCCAGCAGCCAGGCCACCGTAGTGCGCTATGGCTACACCTTC.